This T cell receptor (beta chain) was observed in a study of CD8+ T cells in alopecia areata. General study results and limits: Sequencing of scalp tissue also captures the resident alphabeta T cells of normal skin.

Extracted RNA was reverse transcribed into cDNA, the sequencing template. The method was immunoSEQ multiplex PCR; TCRdb's version includes in-frame clones alone and lacks a portion of them. The sample includes roughly 100,000 clones, roughly 64% of them seen just once. In germline, CDR1 is SGHRS, CDR2 YFSETQ. Trimming removed 4 bases from V and 3 bases from J; junction bases left unmatched: 5. The CDR3 is 15 residues long. The sample's treatment: oral pan-JAK inhibitor, 5-10 mg twice daily. Samples from alopecia areata patients were lesional scalp punch biopsies and peripheral blood. In this sample, this clone turned up a few times. Antigen unknown.

The genes are TRBV5-1 and TRBJ1-1; 11 bases are a match to TRBD1. This sequence was found in a human donor with alopecia areata. The source was CD8+ T cells sorted from blood, collected at week 4, from a patient treated with tofacitinib. CDR3 region: CASSGGQGADTEAFF. DNA for the CDR3: TGCGCCAGCAGCGGAGGACAGGGGGCGGACACTGAAGCTTTCTTT. Combining the CDR3 with reference TRBV5-1 and TRBJ1-1 gives the whole variable domain KAGVTQTPRYLIKTRGQQVTLSCSPISGHRSVSWYQQTPGQGLQFLFEYFSETQRNKGNFPGRFSGRQFSNSRSEMNVSTLELGDSALYLCASSGGQGADTEAFFGQGTRLTVV.